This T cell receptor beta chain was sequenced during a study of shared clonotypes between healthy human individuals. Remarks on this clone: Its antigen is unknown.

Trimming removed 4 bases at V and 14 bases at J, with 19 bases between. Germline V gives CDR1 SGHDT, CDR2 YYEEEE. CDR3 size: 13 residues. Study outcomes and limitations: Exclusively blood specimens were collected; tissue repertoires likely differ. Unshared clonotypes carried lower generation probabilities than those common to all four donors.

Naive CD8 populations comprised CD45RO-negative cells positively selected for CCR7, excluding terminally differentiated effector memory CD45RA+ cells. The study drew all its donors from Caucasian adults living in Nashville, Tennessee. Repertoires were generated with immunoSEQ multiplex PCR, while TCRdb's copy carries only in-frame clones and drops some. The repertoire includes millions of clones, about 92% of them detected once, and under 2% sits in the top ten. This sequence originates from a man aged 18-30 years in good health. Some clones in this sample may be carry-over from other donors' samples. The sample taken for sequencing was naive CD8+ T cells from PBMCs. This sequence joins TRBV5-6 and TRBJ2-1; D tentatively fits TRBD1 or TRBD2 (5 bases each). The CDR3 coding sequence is TGTGCCAGCAGCCCTCCTCACGGGGCAGGGAAGTTCTTC. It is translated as CASSPPHGAGKFF.